The 8 T cell receptor beta chains in this list originate from one sample, sequenced in a study of blood T cell repertoires in COVID-19. Assay used: immunoSEQ multiplex PCR; TCRdb lists only in-frame clones, some missing. The profile shows 310,000 or so clones, around nine tenths of them singletons. Source material: PBMCs or T cells enriched from blood (not recorded which). The source is a woman in her thirties or forties who had recovered from COVID-19.

The rearrangement links TRBV15 to TRBJ1-4, with 7 bases fitting TRBD1. The V segment lost 0 bases and the J segment 0 bases; nucleotides outside the gene matches: 4. Looked up from germline, CDR1 is LNHNV and CDR2 is YYDKDF (reference sequence). This CDR3 is 17 amino acids long. Written as DNA, the CDR3 is TGTGCCACCAGCAGAGATCGAGGGACAGCAACTAATGAAAAACTGTTTTTT. As protein: CATSRDRGTATNEKLFF.

The chain uses TRBV27 and TRBJ1-5; D is possibly TRBD1 (5 bases). Trimming removed 5 bases from V and 4 bases from J, with 15 bases in between. The germline V gene encodes CDR1 MNHEY and CDR2 SMNVEV (reference sequence). This CDR3 has 15 amino acids. CDR3 region: CASSPGVRGNQPQHF. In nucleotides, the CDR3 is TGTGCCAGCAGTCCGGGAGTCCGGGGGAATCAGCCCCAGCATTTT.

The chain recombines TRBV18 with TRBJ1-2, with D perhaps matching TRBD1 (6 bases). Germline assignment: CDR1 KGHSH and CDR2 LQKENI. Deletions cut 2 bases from V and 4 bases from J, with 17 bases between. The CDR3 runs 16 residues. The chain's CDR3 is CASSPNRQAISYGYTF. The CDR3 nucleotides are TGTGCCAGCTCACCAAACCGACAGGCCATCTCCTATGGCTACACCTTC.

The chain recombines TRBV28 with TRBJ1-5, with D possibly TRBD1 on 5 matching bases. The CDR3 covers 17 residues. The V end lost 3 bases, the J end lost 9 bases, and 24 bases lay between the germline ends. Germline assignment: CDR1 MDHEN and CDR2 SYDVKM. The CDR3 nucleotides read TGTGCCAGCAGTTTCCCACCACAGGATACAAGCCCATGGCCCCAGCATTTT. This translates into CASSFPPQDTSPWPQHF. Filled out from reference TRBV28 and TRBJ1-5, the complete variable domain reads DVKVTQSSRYLVKRTGEKVFLECVQDMDHENMFWYRQDPGLGLRLIYFSYDVKMKEKGDIPEGYSVSREKKERFSLILESASTNQTSMYLCASSFPPQDTSPWPQHFGDGTRLSIL.

This chain connects TRBV5-1 to TRBJ2-7, with D unresolved. This CDR3 has 11 amino acids. Germline lookup yields CDR1 SGHRS and CDR2 YFSETQ. Trimming cost V 4 bases and J 7 bases, with 9 bases left between them. Written as DNA, the CDR3 is TGCGCCAGCAGCGATACATTGGAGCAGTACTTC. Encoded protein: CASSDTLEQYF.

Only one count was recorded for this clone. The rearrangement joins TRBV5-1 to TRBJ2-5, with 16 nucleotides matching TRBD2. This CDR3 spans 16 amino acids. Germline V gene sequence: CDR1 SGHRS, CDR2 YFSETQ. V dropped 4 bases and J dropped 2; count of bases not matched to a gene: 2. The CDR3 DNA sequence: TGCGCCAGCAGCAAGGGACTAGCGGGGGGGCAAGAGACCCAGTACTTC. Translating gives CASSKGLAGGQETQYF. Full variable domain (rest looked up from reference TRBV5-1 and TRBJ2-5): KAGVTQTPRYLIKTRGQQVTLSCSPISGHRSVSWYQQTPGQGLQFLFEYFSETQRNKGNFPGRFSGRQFSNSRSEMNVSTLELGDSALYLCASSKGLAGGQETQYFGPGTRLLVL.

Points on this clone: An end of the junction does not agree with germline; a read error may underlie this. The V and J genes are TRBV2 and TRBJ2-5; 9 nucleotides line up with TRBD2. Germline V gene lookup returns CDR1 SNHLY and CDR2 FYNNEI. The CDR3 is 13 residues long. The CDR3 sequence: CASSAPLLAGLHF. CDR3 bases: TGTGCCAGCAGCGCGCCCCTTCTAGCGGGACTTCACTTC.

The chain carries TRBV3-1 (or the pseudogene TRBV3-2) and TRBJ1-2; TRBD1 matches 9 bases. Germline CDR1 LGHDT, CDR2 YNNKEL (reference sequence). The CDR3 spans 15 residues. The ends lost 4 bases at V and 0 bases at J; junction bases unmatched: 3. The CDR3 protein is CASSRGQGANYGYTF. The CDR3 bases are TGTGCCAGCAGCCGGGGACAGGGAGCTAACTATGGCTACACCTTC.